One sample yielded the 9 T cell receptor beta chains listed below, sequenced in a study of identifying expanded T cells in peripheral blood. Clones were sequenced by immunoSEQ multiplex PCR, and TCRdb holds only the in-frame ones, with some missing. This table has some 97,000 clones, approximately 88% appearing once. The specimen was blood. Receptor source: a person aged 18 to 70 in good health.

The J gene is TRBJ1-2, the V gene TRBV13, with D perhaps matching TRBD1 (6 bases). The CDR3 runs 15 residues. Germline V lookup: CDR1 PRHDT, CDR2 FYEKMQ (reference sequence). V dropped 4 bases and J dropped 4 bases, with 16 bases sitting between them. The CDR3 spells CASSSAGGQGYGYTF. The CDR3, as DNA: TGTGCCAGCAGCTCGGCGGGGGGCCAGGGCTATGGCTACACCTTC.

The rearrangement uses TRBV7-9 and TRBJ2-5, with D possibly being TRBD1 (6 bases). Germline assignment: CDR1 SEHNR and CDR2 FQNEAQ (reference sequence). Trimming took 5 bases from V and 1 from J, leaving 14 bases between them. This CDR3 has 15 residues. In nucleotides, the CDR3 is TGTGCCAGCAGCGGTCAACAGGGAGCCCAAGAGACCCAGTACTTC. Translated, it gives CASSGQQGAQETQYF.

The rearrangement uses TRBV10-3 and TRBJ2-3; D gene unclear. V was cut by 3 bases and J by 4 bases, with 11 bases left in between. The CDR3 is 14 amino acids. Germline lookup yields CDR1 ENHRY and CDR2 SYGVKD. CDR3 DNA sequence: TGTGCCATCAGTGACATACGACGCGCAGATACGCAGTATTTT. Its translation is CAISDIRRADTQYF.

The CDR3: CASSLGRGVGKLFF. The CDR3 nucleotides read TGTGCCAGCAGCTTGGGCAGGGGAGTAGGAAAACTGTTTTTT. V and J are TRBV13 and TRBJ1-4; D possibly corresponds to TRBD1 (6 bases). This CDR3 region has 14 residues. Germline loops: CDR1 PRHDT, CDR2 FYEKMQ (reference sequence). Trimming took off 3 bases at V and 10 bases at J, with 15 bases between the two ends.

The V and J genes are TRBV10-2 and TRBJ1-2; 7 bases are shared with TRBD1. The CDR3 is made up of 14 amino acids. Trimming at V came to 4 bases and at J to 8 bases, leaving 10 bases not matched to a gene. Germline CDR1 and CDR2: WSHSY and SAAADI. The CDR3: CASSATGKGSGYTF. The CDR3 nucleotides read TGCGCCAGCAGTGCGACAGGGAAGGGGAGCGGCTACACCTTC.

The chain combines TRBV13 with TRBJ1-5; D is unresolved. V was cut by 0 bases and J by 2 bases, with 8 bases left in between. The germline CDR1 and CDR2 sequences are PRHDT and FYEKMQ (reference sequence). The CDR3 contains 15 residues. The CDR3 here is CASSLGRQGNQPQHF. The CDR3 DNA is TGTGCCAGCAGCTTAGGCCGTCAGGGCAATCAGCCCCAGCATTTT. Drawing the rest from reference TRBV13 and TRBJ1-5, the complete variable domain is AAGVIQSPRHLIKEKRETATLKCYPIPRHDTVYWYQQGPGQDPQFLISFYEKMQSDKGSIPDRFSAQQFSDYHSELNMSSLELGDSALYFCASSLGRQGNQPQHFGDGTRLSIL.

This chain joins TRBV18 and TRBJ1-1; D not certain. Trimming pared 3 bases from V and 4 bases from J, leaving 12 bases between. Germline V gene lookup returns CDR1 KGHSH and CDR2 LQKENI. This CDR3 has 14 residues. The CDR3 reads CASSPAAVPTEAFF. The CDR3 nucleotides read TGTGCCAGCTCACCGGCCGCTGTTCCCACTGAAGCTTTCTTT.

This sequence joins TRBV6-1 and TRBJ2-3; 11 bases fit TRBD2. This CDR3 spans 14 amino acids. Per germline, CDR1 MNHNS and CDR2 SASEGT. The J segment lost 6 bases and the V segment lost 5 bases, leaving 4 bases of the junction unmatched. CDR3 coding DNA: TGTGCCAGCAGTTTAGCGGGGGGGCGGGATACGCAGTATTTT. Protein sequence: CASSLAGGRDTQYF.

This chain links TRBV12-5 with TRBJ1-5, with TRBD1 matching 9 bases. CDR3 length equals 16 residues. The germline V gene encodes CDR1 LGHNT and CDR2 FRNRAP. The V and J ends lost 1 base and 5 bases, in that order; junction bases with no gene match: 6. In DNA, the CDR3 is TGTGCTAGTGGTTTGGGGGTGGACAGGGGCCATCAGCCCCAGCATTTT. Amino acids: CASGLGVDRGHQPQHF.